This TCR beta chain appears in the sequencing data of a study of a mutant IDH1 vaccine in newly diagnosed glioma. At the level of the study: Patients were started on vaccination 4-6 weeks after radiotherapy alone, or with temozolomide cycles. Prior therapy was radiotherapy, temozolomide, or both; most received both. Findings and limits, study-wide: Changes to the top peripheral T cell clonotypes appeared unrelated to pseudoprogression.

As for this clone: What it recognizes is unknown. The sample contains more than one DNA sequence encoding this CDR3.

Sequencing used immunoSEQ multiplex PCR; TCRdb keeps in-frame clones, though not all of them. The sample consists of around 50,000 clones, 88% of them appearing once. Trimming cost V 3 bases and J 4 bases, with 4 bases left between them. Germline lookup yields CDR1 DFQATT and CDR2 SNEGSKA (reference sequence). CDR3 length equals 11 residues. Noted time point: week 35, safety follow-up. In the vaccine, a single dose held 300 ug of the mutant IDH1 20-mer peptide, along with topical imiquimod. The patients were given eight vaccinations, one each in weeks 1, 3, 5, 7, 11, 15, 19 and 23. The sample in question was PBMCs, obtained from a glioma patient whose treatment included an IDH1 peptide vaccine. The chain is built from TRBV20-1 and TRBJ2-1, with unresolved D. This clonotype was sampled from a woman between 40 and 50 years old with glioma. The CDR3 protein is CSASPYNEQFF. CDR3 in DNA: TGCAGTGCTAGTCCTTACAATGAGCAGTTCTTC.